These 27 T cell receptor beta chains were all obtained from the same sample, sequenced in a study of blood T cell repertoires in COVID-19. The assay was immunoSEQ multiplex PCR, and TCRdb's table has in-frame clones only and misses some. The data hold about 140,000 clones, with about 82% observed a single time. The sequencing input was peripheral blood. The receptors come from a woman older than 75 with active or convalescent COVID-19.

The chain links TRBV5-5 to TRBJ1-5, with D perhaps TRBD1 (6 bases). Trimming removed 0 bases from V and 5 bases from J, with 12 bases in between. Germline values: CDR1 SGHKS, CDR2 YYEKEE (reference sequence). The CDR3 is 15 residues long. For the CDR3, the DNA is TGTGCCAGCAGCTTGGAGGACAGTCCTTATCAGCCCCAGCATTTT. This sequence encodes CASSLEDSPYQPQHF.

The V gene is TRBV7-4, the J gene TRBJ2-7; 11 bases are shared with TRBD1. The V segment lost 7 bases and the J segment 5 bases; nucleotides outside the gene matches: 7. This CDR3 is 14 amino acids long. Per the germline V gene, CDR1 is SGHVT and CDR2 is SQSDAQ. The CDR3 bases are TGTGCCAGCAACTCGGACAGGGGGCCCCACGAGCAGTACTTC. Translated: CASNSDRGPHEQYF. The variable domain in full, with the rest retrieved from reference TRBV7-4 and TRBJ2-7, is GAGVSQSPRYKVAKRGRDVALRCDSISGHVTLYWYRQTLGQGSEVLTYSQSDAQRDKSGRPSGRFSAERPERSVSTLKIQRTEQGDSAVYLCASNSDRGPHEQYFGPGTRLTVT.

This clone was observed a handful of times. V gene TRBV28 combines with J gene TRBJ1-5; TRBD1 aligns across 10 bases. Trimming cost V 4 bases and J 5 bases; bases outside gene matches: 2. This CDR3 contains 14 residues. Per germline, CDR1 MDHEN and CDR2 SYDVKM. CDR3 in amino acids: CASSSDRGYQPQHF. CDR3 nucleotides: TGTGCCAGCAGTTCGGACAGGGGGTATCAGCCCCAGCATTTT.

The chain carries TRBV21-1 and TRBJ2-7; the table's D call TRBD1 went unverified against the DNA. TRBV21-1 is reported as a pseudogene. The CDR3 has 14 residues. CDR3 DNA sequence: TGTGCCAGCAGCAAACGGCAGGATACCTACGAGCAGTACTTC. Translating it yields CASSKRQDTYEQYF.

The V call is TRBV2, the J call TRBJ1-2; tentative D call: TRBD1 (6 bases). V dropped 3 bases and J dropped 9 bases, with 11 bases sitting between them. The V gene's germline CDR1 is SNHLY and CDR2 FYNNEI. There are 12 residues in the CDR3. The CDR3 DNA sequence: TGTGCCAGCAGTGACCCAGGGGTTAGCTACACCTTC. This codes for CASSDPGVSYTF.

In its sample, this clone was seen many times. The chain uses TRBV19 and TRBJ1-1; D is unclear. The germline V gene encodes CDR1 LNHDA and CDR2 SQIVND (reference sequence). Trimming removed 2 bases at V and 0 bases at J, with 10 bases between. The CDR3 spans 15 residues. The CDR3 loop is CASSIPRMMNTEAFF. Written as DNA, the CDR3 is TGTGCCAGTAGTATACCGCGAATGATGAACACTGAAGCTTTCTTT.

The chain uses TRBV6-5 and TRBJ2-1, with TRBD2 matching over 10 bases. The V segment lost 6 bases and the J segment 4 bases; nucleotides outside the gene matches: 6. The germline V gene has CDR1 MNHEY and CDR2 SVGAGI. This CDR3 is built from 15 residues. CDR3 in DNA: TGTGCCAGCAGCCCACTAGCGGGACCTTACAATGAGCAGTTCTTC. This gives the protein CASSPLAGPYNEQFF.

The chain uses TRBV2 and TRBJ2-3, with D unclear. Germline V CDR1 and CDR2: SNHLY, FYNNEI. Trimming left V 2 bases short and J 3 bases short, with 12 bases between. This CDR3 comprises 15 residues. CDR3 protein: CASSEISSRTDTQYF. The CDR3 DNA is TGTGCCAGCAGTGAAATTTCCTCCCGGACAGATACGCAGTATTTT.

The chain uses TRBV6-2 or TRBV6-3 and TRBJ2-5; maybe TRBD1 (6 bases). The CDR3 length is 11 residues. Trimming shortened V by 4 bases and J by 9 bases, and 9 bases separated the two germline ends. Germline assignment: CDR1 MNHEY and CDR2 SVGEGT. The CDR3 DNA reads TGTGCCAGCAGTTTCACAGGGTCCCAGTACTTC. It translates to CASSFTGSQYF.

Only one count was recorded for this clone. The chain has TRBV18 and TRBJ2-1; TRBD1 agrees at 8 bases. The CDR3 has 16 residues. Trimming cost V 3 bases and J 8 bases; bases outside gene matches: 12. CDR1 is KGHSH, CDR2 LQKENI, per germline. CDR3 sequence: CASSPRSGTGFHEQFF. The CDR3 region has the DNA TGTGCCAGCTCACCCAGATCCGGGACAGGCTTTCATGAGCAGTTCTTC.

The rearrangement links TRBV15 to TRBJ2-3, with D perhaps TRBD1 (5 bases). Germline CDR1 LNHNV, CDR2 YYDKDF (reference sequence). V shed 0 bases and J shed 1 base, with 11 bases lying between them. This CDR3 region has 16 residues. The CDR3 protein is CATSRDGRARTDTQYF. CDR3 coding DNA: TGTGCCACCAGCAGAGATGGCAGGGCTCGCACAGATACGCAGTATTTT. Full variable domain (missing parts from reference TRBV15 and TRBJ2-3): DAMVIQNPRYQVTQFGKPVTLSCSQTLNHNVMYWYQQKSSQAPKLLFHYYDKDFNNEADTPDNFQSRRPNTSFCFLDIRSPGLGDTAMYLCATSRDGRARTDTQYFGPGTRLTVL.

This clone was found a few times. CDR3 bases: TGTGCCAGCAGTTTCCCACACAATTCACCCCTCCACTTT. Translation: CASSFPHNSPLHF. The V and J genes are TRBV6-2 or TRBV6-3 and TRBJ1-6, with D unresolved. CDR1 is MNHEY and CDR2 is SVGEGT in the germline V gene. The CDR3 is 13 residues long. Trimming removed 4 bases at V and 7 bases at J, with 8 bases between.

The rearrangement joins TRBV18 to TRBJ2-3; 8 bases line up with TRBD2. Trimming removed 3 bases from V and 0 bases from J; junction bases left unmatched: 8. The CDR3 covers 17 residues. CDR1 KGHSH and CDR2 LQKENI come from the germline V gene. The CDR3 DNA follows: TGTGCCAGCTCACCCCCAGGGCGGGGGGTTAGCACAGATACGCAGTATTTT. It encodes CASSPPGRGVSTDTQYF.

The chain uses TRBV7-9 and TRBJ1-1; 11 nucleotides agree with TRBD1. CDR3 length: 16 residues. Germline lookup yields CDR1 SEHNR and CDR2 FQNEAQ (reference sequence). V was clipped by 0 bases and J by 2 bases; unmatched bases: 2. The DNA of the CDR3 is TGTGCCAGCAGCTTAGCTGGGACAGGGGGTAACACTGAAGCTTTCTTT. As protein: CASSLAGTGGNTEAFF.

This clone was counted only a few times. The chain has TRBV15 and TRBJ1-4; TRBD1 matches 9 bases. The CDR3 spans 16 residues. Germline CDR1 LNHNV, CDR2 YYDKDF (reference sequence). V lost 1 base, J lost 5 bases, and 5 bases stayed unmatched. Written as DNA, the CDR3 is TGTGCCACCAGCAGAGCTCCGGGACAGGGAAATGAAAAACTGTTTTTT. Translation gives CATSRAPGQGNEKLFF.

CDR3 amino acids: CASSMLPDGYTF. CDR3 DNA: TGTGCCAGTAGTATGTTGCCAGATGGCTACACCTTC. The rearrangement uses TRBV19 and TRBJ1-2, with no clear D. Germline CDR1 reads LNHDA; CDR2 reads SQIVND (reference sequence). This CDR3 region has 12 residues. With 3 bases removed from V and 6 bases from J, the gap between germline ends came to 8 bases.

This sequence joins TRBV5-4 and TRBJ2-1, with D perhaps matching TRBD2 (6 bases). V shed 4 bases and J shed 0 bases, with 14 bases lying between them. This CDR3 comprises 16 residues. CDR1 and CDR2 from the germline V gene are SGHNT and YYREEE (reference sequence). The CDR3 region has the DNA TGTGCCAGCAGCCGCCCGGAGGGGCGCTCCTACAATGAGCAGTTCTTC. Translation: CASSRPEGRSYNEQFF.

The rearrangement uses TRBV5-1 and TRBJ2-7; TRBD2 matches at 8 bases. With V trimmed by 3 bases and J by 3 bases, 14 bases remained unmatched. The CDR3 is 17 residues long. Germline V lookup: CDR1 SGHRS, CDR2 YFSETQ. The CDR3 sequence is CASSWEPSGRMFYEQYF. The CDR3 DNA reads TGCGCCAGCAGCTGGGAACCTAGCGGGCGGATGTTCTACGAGCAGTACTTC.

The CDR3 spells CASGQGGQETQYF. The CDR3 DNA sequence: TGTGCCAGCGGACAGGGGGGGCAAGAGACCCAGTACTTC. The rearrangement joins TRBV2 to TRBJ2-5; 10 bases align to TRBD1. The CDR3 is made up of 13 amino acids. J was trimmed by 2 bases and V by 8 bases; bases with no gene match: 2. Germline lookup yields CDR1 SNHLY and CDR2 FYNNEI.

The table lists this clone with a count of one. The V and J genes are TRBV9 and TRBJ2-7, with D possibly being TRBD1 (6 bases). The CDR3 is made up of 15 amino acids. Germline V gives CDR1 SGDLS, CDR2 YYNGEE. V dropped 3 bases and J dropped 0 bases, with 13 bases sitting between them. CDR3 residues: CASSAGVSNSYEQYF. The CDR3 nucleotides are TGTGCCAGCAGCGCAGGGGTTTCTAACTCCTACGAGCAGTACTTC.

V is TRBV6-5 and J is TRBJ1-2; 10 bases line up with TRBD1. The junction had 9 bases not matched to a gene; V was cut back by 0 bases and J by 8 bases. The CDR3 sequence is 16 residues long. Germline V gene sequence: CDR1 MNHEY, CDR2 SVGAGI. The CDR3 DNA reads TGTGCCAGCAGTTACTCAAGTCGGGACAGGGGTAACGGCTACACCTTC. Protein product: CASSYSSRDRGNGYTF.

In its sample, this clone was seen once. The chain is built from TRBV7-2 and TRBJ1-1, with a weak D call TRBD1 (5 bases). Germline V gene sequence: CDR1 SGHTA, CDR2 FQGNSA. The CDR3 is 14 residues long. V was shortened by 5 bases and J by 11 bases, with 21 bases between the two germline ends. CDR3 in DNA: TGTGCCAGCAGCCCGGGGGGGGGACGGTTCTTGGCTTTCTTT. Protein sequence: CASSPGGGRFLAFF. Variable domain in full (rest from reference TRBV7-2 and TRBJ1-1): GAGVSQSPSNKVTEKGKDVELRCDPISGHTALYWYRQSLGQGLEFLIYFQGNSAPDKSGLPSDRFSAERTGGSVSTLTIQRTQQEDSAVYLCASSPGGGRFLAFFGQGTRLTVV.

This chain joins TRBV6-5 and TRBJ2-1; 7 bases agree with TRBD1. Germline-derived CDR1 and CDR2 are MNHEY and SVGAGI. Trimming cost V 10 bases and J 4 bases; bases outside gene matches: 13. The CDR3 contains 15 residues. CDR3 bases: TGTGCCATCGATGAGGCCGGGACAGTTTACAATGAGCAGTTCTTC. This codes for CAIDEAGTVYNEQFF.

CDR3: CASSFSDNQPQHF. CDR3 nucleotide sequence: TGTGCCAGCAGTTTCTCAGACAATCAGCCCCAGCATTTT. This chain uses TRBV12-3 or TRBV12-4 with TRBJ1-5; no clear D. This CDR3 contains 13 residues. V dropped 3 bases and J dropped 3 bases, with 6 bases sitting between them.

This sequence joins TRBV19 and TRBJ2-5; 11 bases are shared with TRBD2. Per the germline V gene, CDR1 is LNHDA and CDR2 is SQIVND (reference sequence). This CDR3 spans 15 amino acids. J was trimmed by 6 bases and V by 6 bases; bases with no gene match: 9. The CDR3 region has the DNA TGTGCCAGTAGCACTAGCGGGGGTCCCTTCAAGACCCAGTACTTC. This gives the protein CASSTSGGPFKTQYF.

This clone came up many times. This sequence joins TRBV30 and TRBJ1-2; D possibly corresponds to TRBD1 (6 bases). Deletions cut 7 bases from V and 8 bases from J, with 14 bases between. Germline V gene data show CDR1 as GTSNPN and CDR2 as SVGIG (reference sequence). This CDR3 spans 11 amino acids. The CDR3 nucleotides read TGTGCCTCCTGGGGAGGGGGGGGCTACACCTTC. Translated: CASWGGGGYTF.

CDR3 region: CASWRRTGHDEQYF. CDR3 coding DNA: TGTGCCAGCTGGAGAAGGACAGGGCACGACGAGCAGTACTTC. This sequence joins TRBV25-1 and TRBJ2-7; the match to TRBD1 covers 8 bases. After removal of 8 bases from V and 5 bases from J, the junction contained 11 bases not matched to a gene. Germline loops: CDR1 MGHDK, CDR2 SYGVNS. The CDR3 consists of 14 residues.